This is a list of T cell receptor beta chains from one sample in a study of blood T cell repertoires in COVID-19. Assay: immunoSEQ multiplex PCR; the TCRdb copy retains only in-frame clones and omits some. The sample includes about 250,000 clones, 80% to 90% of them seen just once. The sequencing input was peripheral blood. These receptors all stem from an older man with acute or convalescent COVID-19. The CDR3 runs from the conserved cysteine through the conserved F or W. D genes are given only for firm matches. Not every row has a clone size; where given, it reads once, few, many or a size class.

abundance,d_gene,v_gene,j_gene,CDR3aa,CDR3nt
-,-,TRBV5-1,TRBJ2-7,CASSRAGGTGEQYF,TGCGCCAGCAGCCGGGCGGGCGGGACGGGCGAGCAGTACTTC
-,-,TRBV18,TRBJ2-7,CASSERQDSYEQYF,TGTGCCAGCTCAGAAAGACAGGACTCCTACGAGCAGTACTTC
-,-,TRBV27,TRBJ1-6,CASSLGGGYNSPLHF,TGTGCCAGCAGTTTAGGTGGGGGGTATAATTCACCCCTCCACTTT
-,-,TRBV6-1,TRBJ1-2,CASSETGVTYGYTF,TGTGCCAGCAGTGAAACGGGGGTGACGTATGGCTACACCTTC
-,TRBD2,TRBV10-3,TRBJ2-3,CAIKGRAPDTDTQYF,TGTGCCATCAAGGGGAGGGCCCCCGACACAGATACGCAGTATTTT
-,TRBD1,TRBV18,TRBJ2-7,CASSRDRYSYEQYF,TGTGCCAGCTCCCGGGACAGGTACTCCTACGAGCAGTACTTC
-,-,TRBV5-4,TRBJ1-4,CASSFGGFNEKLFF,TGTGCCAGCAGCTTCGGGGGATTTAATGAAAAACTGTTTTTT
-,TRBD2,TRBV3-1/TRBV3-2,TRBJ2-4,CASSQTSGARSIQYF,TGTGCCAGCAGCCAGACTAGCGGGGCAAGGAGCATTCAGTACTTC
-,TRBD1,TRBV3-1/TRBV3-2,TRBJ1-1,CASSQVLRDRGQGTEAFF,TGTGCCAGCAGCCAAGTACTTAGGGACAGGGGGCAAGGCACTGAAGCTTTCTTT
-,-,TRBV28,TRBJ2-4,CASSLSGDLSIIQYF,TGTGCCAGCAGTTTATCGGGAGATCTATCTATCATTCAGTACTTC
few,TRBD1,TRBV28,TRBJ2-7,CASSLYQRQGVQEQYF,TGTGCCAGCAGTTTATACCAGAGACAGGGAGTTCAGGAGCAGTACTTC
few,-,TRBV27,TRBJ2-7,CASSLSLARYEQYF,TGTGCCAGCAGTTTATCGTTAGCTCGGTACGAGCAGTACTTC
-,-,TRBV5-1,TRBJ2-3,CASSDGSNTDTQYF,TGCGCCAGCAGTGACGGGTCCAACACAGATACGCAGTATTTT
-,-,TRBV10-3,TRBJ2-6,CAISGRGQRYSGANVLTF,TGTGCCATCAGTGGGCGGGGACAGCGCTACTCTGGGGCCAACGTCCTGACTTTC
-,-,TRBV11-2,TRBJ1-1,CASSSSGTTMNTEAFF,TGTGCCAGCAGCTCGTCCGGGACAACCATGAACACTGAAGCTTTCTTT
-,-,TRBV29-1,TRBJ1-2,CSVGQNYGYTF,TGCAGCGTTGGTCAGAACTATGGCTACACCTTC
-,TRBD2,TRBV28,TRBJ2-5,CASSPQGTSGQETQYF,TGTGCCAGCAGTCCCCAAGGGACTAGCGGACAAGAGACCCAGTACTTC
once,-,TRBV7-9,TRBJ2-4,CASSSLPTGDIAKNIQYF,TGTGCCAGCAGCTCTCTTCCTACAGGAGATATAGCCAAAAACATTCAGTACTTC
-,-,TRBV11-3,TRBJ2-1,CASSRGSSYNEQFF,TGTGCCAGCAGCCGGGGGAGCTCCTACAATGAGCAGTTCTTC
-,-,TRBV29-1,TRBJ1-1,CSPDSQAFF,TGCAGCCCCGACAGCCAAGCTTTCTTT
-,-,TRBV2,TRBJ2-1,CASSEGREAYNEQFF,TGTGCCAGCAGTGAGGGCAGGGAGGCCTACAATGAGCAGTTCTTC
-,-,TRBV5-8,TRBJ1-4,CASSPAWGREANEKLFF,TGTGCCAGCAGCCCGGCCTGGGGAAGGGAGGCTAATGAAAAACTGTTTTTT
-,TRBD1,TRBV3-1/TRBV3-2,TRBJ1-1,CASSRGIGTEAFF,TGTGCCAGCTCCAGGGGGATAGGCACTGAAGCTTTCTTT
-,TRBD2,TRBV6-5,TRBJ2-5,CASSYRLAGGQETQYF,TGTGCCAGCAGTTACAGACTAGCGGGAGGCCAAGAGACCCAGTACTTC
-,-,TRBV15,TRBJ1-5,CATTRGVGNQPQHF,TGTGCCACCACCCGGGGAGTCGGCAATCAGCCCCAGCATTTT
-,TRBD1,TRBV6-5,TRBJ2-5,CASSTGGSGATQYF,TGTGCCAGCAGTACAGGGGGCTCCGGGGCGACCCAGTACTTC
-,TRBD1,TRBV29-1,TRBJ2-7,CSVGRGTGDHSYEQYF,TGCAGCGTTGGTCGGGGTACAGGGGACCACTCCTACGAGCAGTACTTC
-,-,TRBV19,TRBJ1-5,CASSTVGGSVQPQHF,TGTGCCAGTAGTACCGTGGGGGGATCGGTTCAGCCCCAGCATTTT
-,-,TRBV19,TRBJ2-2,CASKSGTMNTGELFF,TGTGCCAGTAAGTCCGGGACAATGAACACCGGGGAGCTGTTTTTT
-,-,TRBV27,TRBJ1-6,CASSLYLGRGLRSPLHF,TGTGCCAGCAGTTTATACTTAGGCCGGGGGTTAAGGTCACCCCTCCACTTT
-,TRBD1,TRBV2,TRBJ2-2,CASRLGTGNTGELFF,TGTGCCAGCAGATTAGGGACAGGGAACACCGGGGAGCTGTTTTTT
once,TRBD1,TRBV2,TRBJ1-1,CASIRGQSNTEAFF,TGTGCCAGCATAAGGGGGCAGTCTAACACTGAAGCTTTCTTT
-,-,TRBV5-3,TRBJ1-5,CARSGRGYQPQHF,TGTGCCAGAAGCGGAAGGGGGTATCAGCCCCAGCATTTT
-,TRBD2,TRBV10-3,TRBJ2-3,CAISSRAGGQEDTQYF,TGTGCCATCAGTTCAAGGGCGGGGGGGCAGGAAGATACGCAGTATTTT
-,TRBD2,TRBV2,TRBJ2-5,CASNTGGWETQYF,TGTGCCAGCAATACGGGGGGTTGGGAGACCCAGTACTTC
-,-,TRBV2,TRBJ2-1,CASSLASVDNEQFF,TGTGCCAGCAGTTTAGCTAGCGTGGACAATGAGCAGTTCTTC
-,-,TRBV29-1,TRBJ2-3,CSVETNTDTQYF,TGCAGCGTTGAGACTAACACAGATACGCAGTATTTT
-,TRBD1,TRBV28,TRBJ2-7,CASSSTGGAYEQYF,TGTGCCAGCAGTTCGACAGGGGGCGCGTACGAGCAGTACTTC
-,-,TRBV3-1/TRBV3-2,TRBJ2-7,CASSHGAGLYF,TGTGCCAGCAGCCATGGGGCAGGGCTGTACTTC
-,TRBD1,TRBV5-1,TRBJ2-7,CASSPRTGSYEQYF,TGCGCCAGCAGCCCCAGGACAGGGTCCTACGAGCAGTACTTC
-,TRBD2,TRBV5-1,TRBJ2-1,CASSLFPGTTYNEQFF,TGCGCCAGCAGCTTGTTCCCCGGGACTACCTACAATGAGCAGTTCTTC
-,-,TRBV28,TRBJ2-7,CASSMFDFSYEQYF,TGTGCCAGCAGTATGTTCGACTTCTCCTACGAGCAGTACTTC
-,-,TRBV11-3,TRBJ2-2,CASSPSGTSTGELFF,TGTGCCAGCAGCCCGAGCGGGACAAGCACCGGGGAGCTGTTTTTT
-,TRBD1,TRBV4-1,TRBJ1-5,CASSQVFQGAQPQHF,TGCGCCAGCAGCCAAGTTTTCCAGGGGGCCCAGCCCCAGCATTTT
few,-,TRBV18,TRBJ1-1,CASSPTGNTEAFF,TGTGCCAGCTCACCGACAGGGAACACTGAAGCTTTCTTT
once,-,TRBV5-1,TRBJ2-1,CASSLPGSYNEQFF,TGCGCCAGCAGCTTGCCGGGAAGCTACAATGAGCAGTTCTTC
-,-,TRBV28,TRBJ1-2,CATGQSYGYTF,TGTGCAACCGGACAGAGCTATGGCTACACCTTC
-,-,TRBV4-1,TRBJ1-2,CASSSYYGYTF,TGCGCCAGCAGCTCCTACTATGGCTACACCTTC
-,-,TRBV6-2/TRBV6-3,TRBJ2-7,CASSHSGAYEQYF,TGTGCCAGCAGCCATAGCGGAGCCTACGAGCAGTACTTC
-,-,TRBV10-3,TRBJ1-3,CAIRGAPPSGNTIYF,TGTGCCATCCGCGGCGCCCCCCCATCTGGAAACACCATATATTTT
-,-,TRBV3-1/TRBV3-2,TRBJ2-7,CASSPEGFLGSGQYF,TGTGCCAGCAGCCCCGAGGGGTTTCTCGGTAGCGGGCAGTACTTC
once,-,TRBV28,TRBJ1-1,CASSSPGHHMNTEAFF,TGTGCCAGCAGTTCCCCGGGACACCACATGAACACTGAAGCTTTCTTT
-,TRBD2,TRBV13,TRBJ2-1,CASSTTGLAGYNEQFF,TGTGCCAGCAGCACCACGGGACTAGCGGGGTACAATGAGCAGTTCTTC
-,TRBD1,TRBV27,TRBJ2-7,CASTETGVRAFLLYEQYF,TGTGCCAGCACCGAGACAGGGGTCAGAGCCTTTCTCCTATACGAGCAGTACTTC
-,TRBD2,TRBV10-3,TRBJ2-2,CATGGAFGELFF,TGTGCCACCGGGGGGGCCTTCGGGGAGCTGTTTTTT